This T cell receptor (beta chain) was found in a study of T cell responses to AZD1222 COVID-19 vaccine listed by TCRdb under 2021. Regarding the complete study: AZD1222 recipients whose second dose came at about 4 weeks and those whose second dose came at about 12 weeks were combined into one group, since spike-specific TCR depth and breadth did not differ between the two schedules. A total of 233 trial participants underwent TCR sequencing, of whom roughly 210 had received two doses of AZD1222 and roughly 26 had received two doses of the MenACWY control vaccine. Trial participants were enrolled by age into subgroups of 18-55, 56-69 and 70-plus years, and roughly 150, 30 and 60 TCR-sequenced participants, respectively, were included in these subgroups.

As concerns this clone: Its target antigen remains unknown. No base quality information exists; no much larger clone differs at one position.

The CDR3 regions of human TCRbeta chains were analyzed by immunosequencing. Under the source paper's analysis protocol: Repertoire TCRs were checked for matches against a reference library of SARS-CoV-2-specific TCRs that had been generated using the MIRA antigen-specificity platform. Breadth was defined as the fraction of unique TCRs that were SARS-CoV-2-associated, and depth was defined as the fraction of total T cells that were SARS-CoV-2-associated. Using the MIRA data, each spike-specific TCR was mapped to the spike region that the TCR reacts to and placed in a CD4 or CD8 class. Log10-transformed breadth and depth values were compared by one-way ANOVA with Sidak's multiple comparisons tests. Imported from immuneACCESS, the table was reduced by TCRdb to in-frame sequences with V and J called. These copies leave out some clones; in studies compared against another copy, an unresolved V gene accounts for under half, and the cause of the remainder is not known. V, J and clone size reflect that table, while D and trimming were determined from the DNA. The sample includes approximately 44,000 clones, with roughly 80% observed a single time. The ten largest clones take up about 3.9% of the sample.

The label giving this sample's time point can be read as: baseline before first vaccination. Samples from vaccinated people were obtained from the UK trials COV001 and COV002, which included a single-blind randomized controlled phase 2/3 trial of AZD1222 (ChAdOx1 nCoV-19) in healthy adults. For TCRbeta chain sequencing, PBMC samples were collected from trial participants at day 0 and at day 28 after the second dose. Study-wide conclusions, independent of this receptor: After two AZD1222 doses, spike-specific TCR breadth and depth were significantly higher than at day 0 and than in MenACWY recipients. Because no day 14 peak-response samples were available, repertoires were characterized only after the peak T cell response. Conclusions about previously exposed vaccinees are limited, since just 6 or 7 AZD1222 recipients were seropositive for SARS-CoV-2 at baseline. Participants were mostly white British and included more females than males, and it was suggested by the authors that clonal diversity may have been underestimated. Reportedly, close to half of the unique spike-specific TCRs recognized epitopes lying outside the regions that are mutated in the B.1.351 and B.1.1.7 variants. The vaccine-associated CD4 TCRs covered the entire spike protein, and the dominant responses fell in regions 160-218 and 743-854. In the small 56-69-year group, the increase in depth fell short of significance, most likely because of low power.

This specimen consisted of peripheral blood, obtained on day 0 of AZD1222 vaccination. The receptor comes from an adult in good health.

The CDR3 reads as follows: CASQNLRGYQPQHF. The DNA sequence is given as TGTGCCAGTCAAAATTTACGGGGGTATCAGCCCCAGCATTTT. The rearrangement combines TRBV27 with TRBJ1-5, with TRBD1 perhaps the D gene, on 5 matching bases. CDR1 and CDR2 are drawn from the germline V gene (reference sequence): MNHEY, SMNVEV. V is clipped by 9 bases and J by 5 bases, and the sequence between their germline boundaries is 17 bases long. Reading from cysteine to phenylalanine, the CDR3 counts 14 amino acids. Left in the record is the CDR3 DNA by itself, 42 bases read in frame from the first base.